This record covers a single T cell receptor beta chain. This entry comes from a study of CD8 T cells in Susac syndrome. RNA was extracted with the RNeasy kit, and a quantity of roughly 0.45 to 1 ug was reverse transcribed using random hexamers. Using its own MiXCR run on the immunoSEQ multiplex PCR reads, TCRdb lists one record per CDR3 protein. Of approximately 180,000 distinct CDR3 sequences in the sample, 90% to 95% are singletons; the top ten hold 0.085% to 0.1%. The CDR3 contains 13 residues. From germline, CDR1 is MDHEN and CDR2 SYDVKM. Trimming took off 6 bases at V and 5 bases at J, with 10 bases between the two ends.

The TCR sequence derives from a human donor with Susac syndrome. The chain links TRBV28 to TRBJ1-4; no firm D call. Sequencing was carried out using CD4+ T cells from PBMCs. In nucleotides, the CDR3 is TGTGCCAGCAGCGCTCCCGTCAATGAAAAACTGTTTTTT. As protein: CASSAPVNEKLFF.